The rows below give T cell receptor beta chains drawn from one sample of a study of post-analysis software for immune sequencing data. One entry per CDR3 protein, called by TCRdb with MiXCR from the PCR reads. Found here are about 540,000 distinct CDR3 sequences, 34% of them singletons; the top ten hold approximately 6%. Sample: blood. The receptors were gathered from a girl aged 2 to 17 with multiple sclerosis. Both conserved end residues are part of each CDR3. A D gene is named only where the DNA matches it firmly. Clone size is not always given. Where it is, it says once, few, many or a class for expanded clones.

D	V	J	size	CDR3	DNA
TRBD1	TRBV7-9	TRBJ2-7	once	CASSSVRDRVYEQYF	TGTGCCAGCAGCTCAGTCCGGGACAGAGTCTACGAGCAGTACTTC
NA	TRBV5-5	TRBJ1-2	few	CASDEDYYGYTF	TGTGCCAGCGATGAGGACTACTATGGCTACACCTTC
NA	TRBV5-1	TRBJ2-7	many	CASSSGQGREQYF	TGCGCCAGCAGCTCAGGCCAGGGCCGCGAGCAGTACTTC
NA	TRBV20-1	TRBJ1-2	NA	CSARSDRYRGFYGYTF	TGCAGTGCTAGATCGGATCGTTATAGGGGGTTCTATGGCTACACCTTC
TRBD2	TRBV5-1	TRBJ2-1	few	CASSLVVAGGYNEQFF	TGCGCCAGCAGCTTGGTCGTAGCGGGGGGTTACAATGAGCAGTTCTTC
NA	TRBV20-1	TRBJ2-1	few	CSAAATRVGNEQFF	TGCAGTGCCGCAGCGACGAGGGTCGGGAATGAGCAGTTCTTC
NA	TRBV20-1	TRBJ2-1	NA	CSAKGRAGYNNEQFF	TGCAGTGCTAAAGGGCGGGCAGGGTATAACAATGAGCAGTTCTTC
TRBD2	TRBV5-1	TRBJ2-3	few	CASSAVAGISTDTQYF	TGCGCCAGCAGCGCGGTAGCGGGGATTAGCACAGATACGCAGTATTTT
NA	TRBV15	TRBJ2-7	many	CATSTWGGQSYEQYF	TGTGCCACCAGCACCTGGGGGGGCCAATCCTACGAGCAGTACTTC
NA	TRBV5-5	TRBJ1-2	few	CASSLAGGTNYGYTF	TGTGCCAGCAGCTTGGCGGGGGGTACTAACTATGGCTACACCTTC
TRBD2	TRBV9	TRBJ2-3	NA	CASSVTPNGGTQYF	TGTGCCAGCAGCGTAACCCCGAACGGGGGGACGCAGTATTTT
NA	TRBV4-1	TRBJ1-2	NA	CAGSPSGANYGYTF	TGCGCCGGCAGCCCGAGTGGGGCTAACTATGGCTACACCTTC
NA	TRBV5-5	TRBJ2-3	NA	CASSLVQGSTNTQYF	TGTGCCAGCAGCTTGGTCCAGGGGAGCACAAATACGCAGTATTTT
TRBD2	TRBV7-3	TRBJ2-3	few	CASSLGRGFTDTQYF	TGTGCCAGCAGCTTGGGGCGGGGGTTCACAGATACGCAGTATTTT
NA	TRBV5-1	TRBJ1-1	NA	CASSLGLTNTEAFF	TGCGCCAGCAGCTTGGGCCTGACGAACACTGAAGCTTTCTTT
NA	TRBV29-1	TRBJ2-1	NA	CSVGEEGQGNEQFF	TGCAGCGTTGGAGAGGAGGGGCAGGGTAATGAGCAGTTCTTC
NA	TRBV20-1	TRBJ1-5	NA	CSARDLKGRPQHF	TGCAGTGCTAGAGATTTGAAGGGACGGCCCCAGCATTTT
NA	TRBV25-1	TRBJ2-1	few	CASSESRGPYNERFF	TGTGCCAGCAGTGAATCCCGGGGGCCCTACAATGAGCGGTTCTTC
NA	TRBV12-3/TRBV12-4	TRBJ2-5	few	CASSRYFWGEETQYF	TGTGCCAGCAGCCGATATTTTTGGGGCGAAGAGACCCAGTACTTC
TRBD1	TRBV2	TRBJ1-2	NA	CASSDAGGRGYTF	TGTGCCAGCAGTGACGCAGGGGGCCGTGGCTACACCTTC
NA	TRBV6-6	TRBJ2-4	few	CASSETSGGKNIQYF	TGTGCCAGCAGTGAGACATCTGGGGGCAAAAACATTCAGTACTTC
NA	TRBV20-1	TRBJ1-2	NA	CSATDGGDGYTF	TGCAGTGCAACCGACGGGGGCGACGGCTACACCTTC
NA	TRBV20-1	TRBJ1-2	NA	CSASGTVYGYTF	TGCAGTGCTTCCGGGACGGTCTATGGCTACACCTTC
TRBD2	TRBV25-1	TRBJ2-5	NA	CASSEPPVQQAGGHQETQYF	TGTGCCAGCAGTGAACCCCCCGTGCAGCAAGCGGGGGGGCATCAAGAGACCCAGTACTTC
NA	TRBV28	TRBJ2-5	many	CASSLRGVQETQYF	TGTGCCAGCAGTTTGCGAGGCGTTCAAGAGACCCAGTACTTC
TRBD1	TRBV20-1	TRBJ1-2	NA	CSPFDRGYGYTF	TGCAGTCCCTTCGACAGGGGCTATGGCTACACCTTC
TRBD1	TRBV5-1	TRBJ2-7	NA	CASSLVDRGTYEQYF	TGCGCCAGCAGCTTGGTAGACAGGGGAACCTACGAGCAGTACTTC
NA	TRBV29-1	TRBJ1-1	NA	CSVALLKNTEAFF	TGCAGCGTTGCCCTGTTAAAGAACACTGAAGCTTTCTTT
TRBD2	TRBV3-1	TRBJ2-5	NA	CASSQVRLAGGTQETQYF	TGTGCCAGCAGCCAAGTACGACTAGCGGGGGGTACCCAAGAGACCCAGTACTTC
TRBD2	TRBV20-1	TRBJ2-3	NA	CSAASGGPAQGTDTQYF	TGCAGTGCGGCGAGCGGGGGGCCAGCACAGGGCACAGATACGCAGTATTTT
NA	TRBV7-3	TRBJ1-1	few	CASSRQGGADTEAFF	TGTGCCAGCAGCCGCCAAGGGGGGGCGGACACTGAAGCTTTCTTT
NA	TRBV7-9	TRBJ1-6	NA	CASSSEGNSPLHF	TGTGCCAGCAGCTCTGAAGGGAATTCACCCCTCCACTTT
TRBD1	TRBV29-1	TRBJ1-2	few	CSSRQGEDGYTF	TGCAGCTCCCGACAGGGGGAAGATGGCTACACCTTC
TRBD1	TRBV3-1	TRBJ2-5	NA	CASSSYQGARHNEQYF	TGTGCCAGCAGCAGTTACCAGGGGGCCCGTCACAATGAGCAGTACTTC
TRBD1	TRBV6-5	TRBJ1-2	NA	CASSAPGQGHYGYTF	TGTGCCAGCAGTGCCCCGGGACAGGGACACTATGGCTACACCTTC
TRBD1	TRBV5-1	TRBJ2-3	NA	CASSSWDRGRERYTQYF	TGCGCCAGCAGCTCGTGGGACAGGGGGCGAGAAAGGTATACGCAGTATTTT
NA	TRBV29-1	TRBJ2-1	NA	CSVPAPVGETQFF	TGCAGCGTTCCGGCCCCTGTCGGCGAGACCCAGTTCTTC
TRBD1	TRBV20-1	TRBJ1-1	NA	CSARGQGVYTEAFF	TGCAGTGCTAGAGGCCAGGGGGTCTACACTGAAGCTTTCTTT
TRBD2	TRBV20-1	TRBJ2-5	NA	CSAMGTSGVQETQYF	TGCAGTGCTATGGGGACTAGCGGGGTGCAAGAGACCCAGTACTTC
NA	TRBV24-1	TRBJ2-3	NA	CATSDPKRATDTQYF	TGTGCCACCAGTGATCCAAAAAGGGCCACAGATACGCAGTATTTT
TRBD1	TRBV7-2	TRBJ1-2	NA	CGSSVMTTGGHGYTF	TGTGGCAGCAGCGTAATGACGACAGGGGGACATGGCTACACCTTC
NA	TRBV10-3	TRBJ1-2	NA	CAISDTGNEGYTF	TGTGCCATCAGTGATACAGGGAACGAGGGCTACACCTTC
NA	TRBV7-3	TRBJ1-1	NA	CASSLDGGATSEAFF	TGTGCCAGCAGCTTAGACGGGGGCGCGACGTCTGAAGCTTTCTTT